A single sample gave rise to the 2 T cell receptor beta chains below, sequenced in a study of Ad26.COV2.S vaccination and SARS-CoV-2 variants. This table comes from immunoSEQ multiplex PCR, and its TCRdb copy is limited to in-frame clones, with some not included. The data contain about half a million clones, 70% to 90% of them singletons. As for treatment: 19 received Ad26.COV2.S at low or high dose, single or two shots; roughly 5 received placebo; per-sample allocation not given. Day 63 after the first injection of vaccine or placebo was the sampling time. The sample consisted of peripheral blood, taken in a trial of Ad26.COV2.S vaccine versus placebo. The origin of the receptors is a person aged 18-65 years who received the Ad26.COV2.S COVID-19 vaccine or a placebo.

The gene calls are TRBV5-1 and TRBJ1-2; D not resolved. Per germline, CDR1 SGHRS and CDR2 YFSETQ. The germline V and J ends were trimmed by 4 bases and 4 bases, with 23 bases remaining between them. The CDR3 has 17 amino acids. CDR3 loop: CASSEPSGRTDLYGYTF. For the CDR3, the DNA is TGCGCCAGCAGCGAACCTAGTGGACGGACCGATCTCTATGGCTACACCTTC.

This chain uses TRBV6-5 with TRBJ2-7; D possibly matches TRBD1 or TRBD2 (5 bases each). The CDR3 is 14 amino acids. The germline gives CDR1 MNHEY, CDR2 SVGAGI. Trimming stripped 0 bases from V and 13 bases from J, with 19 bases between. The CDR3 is CASSYSKLIGTGYF. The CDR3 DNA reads TGTGCCAGCAGTTACTCGAAGCTTATTGGGACGGGCTACTTC.